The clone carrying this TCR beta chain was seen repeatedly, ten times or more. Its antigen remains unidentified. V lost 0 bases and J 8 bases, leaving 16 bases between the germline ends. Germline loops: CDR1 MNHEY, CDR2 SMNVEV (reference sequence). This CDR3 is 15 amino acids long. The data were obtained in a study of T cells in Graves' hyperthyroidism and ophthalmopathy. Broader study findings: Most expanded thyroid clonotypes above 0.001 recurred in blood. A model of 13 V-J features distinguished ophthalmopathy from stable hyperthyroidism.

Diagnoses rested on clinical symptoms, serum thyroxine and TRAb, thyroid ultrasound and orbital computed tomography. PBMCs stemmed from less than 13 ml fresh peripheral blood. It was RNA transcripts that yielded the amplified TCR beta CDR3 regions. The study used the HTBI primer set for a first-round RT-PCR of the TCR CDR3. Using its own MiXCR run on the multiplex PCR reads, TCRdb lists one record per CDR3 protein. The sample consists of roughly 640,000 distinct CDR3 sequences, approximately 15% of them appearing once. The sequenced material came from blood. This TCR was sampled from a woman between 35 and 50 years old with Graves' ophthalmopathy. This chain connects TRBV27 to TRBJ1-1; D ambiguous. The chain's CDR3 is CASSLSSMGFLEAFF. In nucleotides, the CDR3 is TGTGCCAGCAGTTTATCGTCAATGGGGTTTTTGGAAGCTTTCTTT.